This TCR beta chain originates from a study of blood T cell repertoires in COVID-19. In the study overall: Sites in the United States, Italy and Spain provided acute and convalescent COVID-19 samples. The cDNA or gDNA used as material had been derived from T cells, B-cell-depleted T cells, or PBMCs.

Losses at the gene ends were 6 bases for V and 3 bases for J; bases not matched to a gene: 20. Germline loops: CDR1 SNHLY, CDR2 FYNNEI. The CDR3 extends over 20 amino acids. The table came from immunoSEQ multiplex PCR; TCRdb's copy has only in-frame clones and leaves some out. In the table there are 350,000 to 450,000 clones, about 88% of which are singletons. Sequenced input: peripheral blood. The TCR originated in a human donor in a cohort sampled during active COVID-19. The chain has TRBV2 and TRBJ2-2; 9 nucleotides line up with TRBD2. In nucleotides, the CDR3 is TGTGCCAGCAGGGGCGTGACCTCATATAGCGGGAGTCGGGACACCGGGGAGCTGTTTTTT. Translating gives CASRGVTSYSGSRDTGELFF.